These 4 T cell receptor beta chains were sequenced from one sample in a study of blood T cell repertoires in COVID-19. Produced via immunoSEQ multiplex PCR; TCRdb's table is partial and in-frame only. The sample lists fewer than 350,000 clones; around 85% were seen once. Source material: PBMCs or T cells enriched from blood (not recorded which). Receptors were obtained from a woman aged 35 to 49 who had recovered from COVID-19.

This chain joins TRBV10-2 and TRBJ2-5; D uncertain. V shed 0 bases and J shed 2 bases, with 7 bases lying between them. This CDR3 has 14 residues. The V gene's germline CDR1 is WSHSY and CDR2 SAAADI. CDR3 protein: CASSESRRQETQYF. In DNA, the CDR3 is TGCGCCAGCAGTGAGTCGAGGCGGCAAGAGACCCAGTACTTC.

The chain employs TRBV28 and TRBJ2-6, with 7 bases lining up with TRBD1. The length of the CDR3 is 14 residues. V shed 6 bases, J shed 2 bases, and the junction held 1 base outside the gene matches. Germline V gives CDR1 MDHEN, CDR2 SYDVKM. The chain's CDR3 is CASSDRAGANVLTF. DNA for the CDR3: TGTGCCAGCAGCGACAGGGCTGGGGCCAACGTCCTGACTTTC.

This clone has just one count. The rearrangement joins TRBV28 to TRBJ2-5; 8 bases are a match to TRBD2. J lost 5 bases, V lost 5 bases, and 10 bases had no gene match. The CDR3 totals 15 residues. The germline CDR1 and CDR2 sequences are MDHEN and SYDVKM. CDR3 bases: TGTGCCAGCAGTCCCTCAGCGGGAGTAAGGGAGACCCAGTACTTC. Its translation is CASSPSAGVRETQYF. The full variable domain, rest sourced from reference TRBV28 and TRBJ2-5, is DVKVTQSSRYLVKRTGEKVFLECVQDMDHENMFWYRQDPGLGLRLIYFSYDVKMKEKGDIPEGYSVSREKKERFSLILESASTNQTSMYLCASSPSAGVRETQYFGPGTRLLVL.

The chain combines TRBV6-5 with TRBJ2-1, with unresolved D. V was trimmed by 8 bases and J by 6 bases, leaving 8 bases between them. The CDR3 runs to 11 residues. Germline V gene lookup returns CDR1 MNHEY and CDR2 SVGAGI. In nucleotides, the CDR3 is TGTGCCAGCGCCCCGGGCAATGAGCAGTTCTTC. Amino acids: CASAPGNEQFF.